The present T cell receptor beta chain was sequenced within a study of blood T cell repertoires in COVID-19. In the study's own analysis: Nucleated cell number was recorded as an estimate derived from reference gene primer amplification. Data came from immunoSEQ multiplex PCR; TCRdb stores just in-frame clones and leaves some out. The V and J calls and clone size were taken over from that table, and D and trimming were inferred from the DNA. In the table there are roughly 20,000 clones, roughly 87% of which are singletons. CDR3 length equals 16 residues. The germline CDR1 and CDR2 sequences are ENHRY and SYGVKD. Trimming removed 4 bases from V and 4 bases from J; junction bases left unmatched: 7.

Source material: peripheral blood. The origin of this receptor is a human donor in a cohort sampled during active COVID-19. The donor label of this sample is uncertain. This chain joins TRBV10-3 and TRBJ1-1; 12 bases fit TRBD1. The CDR3 here is CAISGPGTGGGTEAFF. The CDR3 region has the DNA TGTGCCATCAGTGGACCCGGGACAGGGGGCGGCACTGAAGCTTTCTTT.